The present TCR beta chain was sequenced within a study of technical replicates of blood from a few donors. This clone was counted many times. Trimming removed 5 bases from V and 0 bases from J; junction bases left unmatched: 4. From germline, CDR1 is SGHKS and CDR2 YYEKEE (reference sequence). CDR3 length: 14 amino acids. Method: immunoSEQ multiplex PCR; TCRdb's copy keeps in-frame clones and lacks some. The sample lists over 55,000 clones; about 86% were seen once. The sample consisted of PBMCs. This TCR was recovered from a human donor in good health. Some clones in this sample may be carry-over from other donors' samples. The chain couples TRBV5-5 to TRBJ1-2; 7 positions agree with TRBD1. This chain's CDR3 is CASRPGTANYGYTF. The CDR3 nucleotides are TGTGCCAGCAGACCCGGGACAGCTAACTATGGCTACACCTTC.